Listed below are T cell receptor beta chains from one sample, sequenced in a study of blood T cell repertoires in COVID-19. The assay was immunoSEQ multiplex PCR, and TCRdb's table has in-frame clones only and misses some. The top ten clones hold 2.5% to 3.5% of a sample with approximately 120,000 clones, approximately 85% of them seen once. The specimen was peripheral blood. The receptors were sampled from a woman aged 80 or over with COVID-19, enrolled during active disease. Both conserved end residues are part of each CDR3. The D gene is left open where the match is weak. The size entry is marked missing in some rows and otherwise reads once, few, many or a size class.

. TRBJ2-7 . TRBV5-1 CASSLVGGLSSYEQYF TGCGCCAGCAGCTTGGTTGGAGGGCTGAGCTCCTACGAGCAGTACTTC
. TRBJ2-3 TRBD2 TRBV7-2 CASSERGNTDTQYF TGTGCCAGCAGCGAGCGGGGGAACACAGATACGCAGTATTTT
. TRBJ2-1 TRBD2 TRBV19 CASSSLAVKGDEQFF TGTGCCAGTAGTTCCCTAGCGGTAAAGGGCGATGAGCAGTTCTTC
. TRBJ2-1 TRBD2 TRBV5-1 CASRVLTSDNEQFF TGCGCCAGCAGGGTTTTGACTAGCGACAATGAGCAGTTCTTC
. TRBJ2-1 TRBD2 TRBV27 CASRGELAGGRNEQFF TGTGCCAGCAGGGGGGAACTAGCGGGAGGGCGGAATGAGCAGTTCTTC
. TRBJ2-3 TRBD2 TRBV29-1 CSVADGLAGPARQYF TGCAGCGTTGCGGATGGGCTAGCGGGACCCGCTAGGCAGTATTTT
once TRBJ1-1 . TRBV14 CASSPQNTEAFF TGTGCCAGCAGCCCCCAGAACACTGAAGCTTTCTTT
. TRBJ2-5 . TRBV6-1 CASSEAPRVRETQYF TGTGCCAGCAGTGAAGCCCCCAGGGTCCGGGAGACCCAGTACTTC
. TRBJ2-2 . TRBV21-1 CASSKAGPQPNRVRANTGELFF TGTGCCAGCAGCAAAGCGGGACCCCAACCAAACAGGGTTCGGGCGAACACCGGGGAGCTGTTTTTT
. TRBJ1-6 . TRBV7-2 CASSFDSSYNSPLHF TGTGCCAGCAGCTTTGATAGCTCCTATAATTCACCCCTCCACTTT
. TRBJ1-3 TRBD1 TRBV10-3 CAISVGQGNGNTIYF TGTGCCATCAGCGTCGGACAGGGCAATGGAAACACCATATATTTT
. TRBJ2-1 . TRBV13 CASSLASRVDEQFF TGTGCCAGCAGCCTAGCCTCGCGGGTGGATGAGCAGTTCTTC
. TRBJ1-2 . TRBV28 CASSLPTVQNAGYTF TGTGCCAGCAGTTTACCGACTGTCCAAAATGCCGGCTACACCTTC
. TRBJ2-6 TRBD1 TRBV6-5 CASSRDRAGANVLTF TGTGCCAGCAGTCGGGACAGGGCGGGGGCCAACGTCCTGACTTTC
once TRBJ2-2 . TRBV11-2 CASSYSNTGELFF TGTGCCAGCAGCTACTCGAACACCGGGGAGCTGTTTTTT
. TRBJ2-3 . TRBV3-1/TRBV3-2 CASSARGSDTQYF TGTGCCAGCAGCGCCCGGGGTTCAGATACGCAGTATTTT
. TRBJ2-5 TRBD1 TRBV5-5 CASSQGKLQGTGQETQYF TGTGCCAGCAGTCAGGGGAAATTACAGGGGACGGGTCAAGAGACCCAGTACTTC
. TRBJ2-1 TRBD2 TRBV15 CATSREQASGDYNEQFF TGTGCCACCAGCAGAGAACAGGCTAGCGGGGACTACAATGAGCAGTTCTTC
once TRBJ2-1 . TRBV11-2 CASSVDGGNEQFF TGTGCCAGCAGCGTGGACGGGGGCAATGAGCAGTTCTTC
. TRBJ1-1 . TRBV5-4 CASSLGPGRTNTEAFF TGTGCCAGCAGCTTAGGTCCAGGGCGGACGAACACTGAAGCTTTCTTT
. TRBJ2-5 TRBD2 TRBV7-2 CASSSGLAGVAETQYF TGTGCCAGCAGCTCGGGACTAGCGGGAGTGGCAGAGACCCAGTACTTC
. TRBJ1-1 TRBD1 TRBV18 CASSPPRGQIMNTEAFF TGTGCCAGCTCACCACCCCGGGGACAGATAATGAACACTGAAGCTTTCTTT
. TRBJ2-5 . TRBV29-1 CSVEGAETQYF TGCAGCGTTGAAGGGGCAGAGACCCAGTACTTC